The sequence of this T cell receptor beta chain was determined in a study of blood T cell repertoires in COVID-19. Method: immunoSEQ multiplex PCR; TCRdb's copy keeps in-frame clones and lacks some. The sample carries approximately 190,000 clones, about four fifths recorded once. The source is a woman in her 70s with active or convalescent COVID-19. Sequencing was carried out using peripheral blood.

CDR3 loop: CASSQGLAGGHSTDTQYF. In nucleotides, the CDR3 is TGTGCCAGCAGCCAGGGACTAGCGGGAGGTCATAGCACAGATACGCAGTATTTT. The chain employs TRBV4-2 and TRBJ2-3; 15 nucleotides agree with TRBD2. The CDR3 loop spans 18 amino acids. V was pared by 3 bases and J by 0 bases, with 4 bases of the junction left unmatched. CDR1 LGHNA and CDR2 YNFKEQ come from the germline V gene.